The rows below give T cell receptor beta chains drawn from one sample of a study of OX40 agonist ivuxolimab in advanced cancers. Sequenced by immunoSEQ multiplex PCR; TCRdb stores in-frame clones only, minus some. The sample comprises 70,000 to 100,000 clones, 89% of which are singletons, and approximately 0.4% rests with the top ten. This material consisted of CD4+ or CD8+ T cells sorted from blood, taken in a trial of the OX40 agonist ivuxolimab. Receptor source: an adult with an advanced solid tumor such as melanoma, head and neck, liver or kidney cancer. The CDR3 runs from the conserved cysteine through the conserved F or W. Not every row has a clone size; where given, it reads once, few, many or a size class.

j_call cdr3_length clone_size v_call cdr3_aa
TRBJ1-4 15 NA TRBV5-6 CASSLGAGVGEKLFF
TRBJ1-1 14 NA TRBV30 CAWMVPGQPRLAFF
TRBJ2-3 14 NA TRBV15 CATSPGQSTDTQYF
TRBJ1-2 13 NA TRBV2 CASRTKGGNGYTF
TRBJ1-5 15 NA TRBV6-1 CASSESRFGNQPQHF
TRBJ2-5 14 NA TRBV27 CATLKSWGGETQYF
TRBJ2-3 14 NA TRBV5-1 CASSQGRNTDTQYF
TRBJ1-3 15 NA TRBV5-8 CASYRVLSSGNTIYF
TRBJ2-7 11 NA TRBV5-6 CASSFTEEQYF
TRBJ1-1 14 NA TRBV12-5 CASGLVRGWTEAFF
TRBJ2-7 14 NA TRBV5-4 CASSFSGTTYEQYF
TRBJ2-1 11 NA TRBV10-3 CAISEYNEQFF
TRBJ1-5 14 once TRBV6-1 CASSEAGGNQPQHF
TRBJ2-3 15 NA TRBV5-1 CASRDGTRSTDTQYF
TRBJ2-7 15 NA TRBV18 CASSPPVQGVNEQYF
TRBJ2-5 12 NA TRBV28 CASTGLQETQYF
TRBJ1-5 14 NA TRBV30 CAWSLTGANQPQHF
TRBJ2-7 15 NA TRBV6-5 CASSYGASGTYEQYF
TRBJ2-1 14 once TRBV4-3 CASSQDWAYNEQFF
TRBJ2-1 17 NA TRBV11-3 CASSLAGSGVSYNEQFF
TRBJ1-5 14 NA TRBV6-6 CASAPSGGNQPQHF
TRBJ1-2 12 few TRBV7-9 CASSSLEHGYTF
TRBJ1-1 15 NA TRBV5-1 CASSLRQGQGTEAFF
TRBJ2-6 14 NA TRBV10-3 CAIKADSGANVLTF
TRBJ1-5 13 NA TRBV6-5 CASSRDLNQPQHF
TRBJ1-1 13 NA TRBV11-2 CASSLAGVPEAFF
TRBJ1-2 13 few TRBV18 CASSIDRVHGYTF
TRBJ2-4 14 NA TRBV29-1 CSVQGSLAKNIQYF